The clone carrying this T cell receptor beta chain was found many times. Its antigen is not identified. cDNA was made from about 510 ng RNA using alpha and beta constant primers. Using multiplexing indices, alpha and beta chain libraries were generated apart by chain-specific third strand synthesis. TCRdb reprocessed the 5' RACE reads with MiXCR, giving one entry per CDR3 protein. The sample includes some 4,800 distinct CDR3 sequences, more than 5% seen only once; the top ten take roughly 33%. V shed 1 base and J 4 bases; nucleotides not matched to a gene: 2. The germline V gene encodes CDR1 MNHEY and CDR2 SVGEGT. This CDR3 has 14 residues. The sample comes from a study of HIV-infected patients and healthy controls. In the study overall: Total CDR3 counts per chain did not differ significantly between patients and controls.

Study-level findings and limits: HLA types of the donors remained undetermined.

Antiretroviral therapy had run roughly three months, about 14 weeks, before follow-up blood collection. All unsorted peripheral T cells were captured because whole blood was used without fractionation. The RNA source was a roughly 2.5 ml peripheral blood draw. The chain joins TRBV6-2 or TRBV6-3 to TRBJ1-1; 8 bases are a match to TRBD1. Sequenced here: blood, sampled during antiretroviral therapy. The sequence was obtained from an adult with HIV infection. The CDR3 protein is CASSYFTGGTEAFF. CDR3 nucleotide sequence: TGTGCCAGCAGTTACTTTACAGGGGGCACTGAAGCTTTCTTT.